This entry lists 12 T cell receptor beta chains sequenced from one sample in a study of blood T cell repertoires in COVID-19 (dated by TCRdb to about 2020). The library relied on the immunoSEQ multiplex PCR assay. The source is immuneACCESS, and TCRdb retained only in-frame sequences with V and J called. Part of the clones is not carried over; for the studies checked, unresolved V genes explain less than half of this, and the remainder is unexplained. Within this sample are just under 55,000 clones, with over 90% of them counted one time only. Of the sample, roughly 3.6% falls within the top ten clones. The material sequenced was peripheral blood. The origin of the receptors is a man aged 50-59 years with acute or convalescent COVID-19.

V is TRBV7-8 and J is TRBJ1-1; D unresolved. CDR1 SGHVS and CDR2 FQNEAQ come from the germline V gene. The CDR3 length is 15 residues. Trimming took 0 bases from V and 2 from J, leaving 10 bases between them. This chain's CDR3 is CASSLAEVINTEAFF. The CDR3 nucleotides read TGTGCCAGCAGCTTAGCTGAGGTTATAAACACTGAAGCTTTCTTT.

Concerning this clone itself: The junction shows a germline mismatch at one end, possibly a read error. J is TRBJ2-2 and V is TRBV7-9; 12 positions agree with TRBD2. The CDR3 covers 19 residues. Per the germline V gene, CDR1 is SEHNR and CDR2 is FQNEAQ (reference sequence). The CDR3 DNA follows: TGTGCCAGCAACTTACCCCGGACTAGCGGGGCCGCGAACACCGGGGAGCTGTTTTTT. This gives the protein CASNLPRTSGAANTGELFF.

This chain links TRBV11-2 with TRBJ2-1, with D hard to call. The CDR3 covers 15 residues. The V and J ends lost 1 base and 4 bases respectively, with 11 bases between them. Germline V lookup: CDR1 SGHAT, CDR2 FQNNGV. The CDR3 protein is CASSLGVGSYNEQFF. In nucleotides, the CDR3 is TGTGCCAGCAGCTTAGGGGTCGGGTCTTACAATGAGCAGTTCTTC.

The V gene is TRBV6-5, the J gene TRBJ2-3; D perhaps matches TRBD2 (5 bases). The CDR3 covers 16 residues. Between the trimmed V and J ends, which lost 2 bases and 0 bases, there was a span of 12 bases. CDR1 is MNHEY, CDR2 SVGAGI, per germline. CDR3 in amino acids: CASSYGWEKSTDTQYF. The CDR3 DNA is TGTGCCAGCAGTTACGGGTGGGAGAAGAGCACAGATACGCAGTATTTT.

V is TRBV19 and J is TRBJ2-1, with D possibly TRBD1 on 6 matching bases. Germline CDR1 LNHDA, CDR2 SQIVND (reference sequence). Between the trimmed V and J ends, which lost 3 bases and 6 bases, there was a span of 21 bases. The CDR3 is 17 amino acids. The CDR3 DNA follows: TGTGCCAGTAGTATCGGGAAGGGGGATATTCTAGGCAATGAGCAGTTCTTC. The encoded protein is CASSIGKGDILGNEQFF.

The chain's CDR3 is CASSWASGAYNEQFF. The CDR3 coding sequence is TGTGCCAGCAGCTGGGCTAGCGGGGCCTACAATGAGCAGTTCTTC. V gene TRBV5-4 combines with J gene TRBJ2-1; TRBD2 agrees at 9 bases. After removal of 3 bases from V and 2 bases from J, the junction contained 3 bases not matched to a gene. The germline CDR1 and CDR2 sequences are SGHNT and YYREEE (reference sequence). This CDR3 contains 15 residues.

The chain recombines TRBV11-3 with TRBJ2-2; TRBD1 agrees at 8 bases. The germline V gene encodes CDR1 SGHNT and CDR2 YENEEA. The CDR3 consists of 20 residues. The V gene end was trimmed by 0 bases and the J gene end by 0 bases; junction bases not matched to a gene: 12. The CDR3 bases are TGTGCCAGCAGCTTAGATCCCTGGCAGGGGGCCGCCGCGAACACCGGGGAGCTGTTTTTT. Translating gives CASSLDPWQGAAANTGELFF.

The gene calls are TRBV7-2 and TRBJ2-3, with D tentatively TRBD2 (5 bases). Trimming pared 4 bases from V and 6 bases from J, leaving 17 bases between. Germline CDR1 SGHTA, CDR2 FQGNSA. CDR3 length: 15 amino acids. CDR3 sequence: CASSSTVRRADTQYF. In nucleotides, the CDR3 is TGTGCCAGCAGCTCGACCGTTAGGCGGGCTGATACGCAGTATTTT.

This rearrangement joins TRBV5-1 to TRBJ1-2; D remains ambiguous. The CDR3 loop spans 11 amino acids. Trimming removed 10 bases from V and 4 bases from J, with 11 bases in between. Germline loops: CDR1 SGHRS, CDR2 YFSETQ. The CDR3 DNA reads TGCGCCGAGGGTCTGGGCTATGGCTACACCTTC. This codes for CAEGLGYGYTF.

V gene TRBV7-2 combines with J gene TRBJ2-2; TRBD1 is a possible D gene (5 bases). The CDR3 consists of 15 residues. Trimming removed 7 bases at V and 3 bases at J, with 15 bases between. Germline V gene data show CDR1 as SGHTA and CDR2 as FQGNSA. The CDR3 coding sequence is TGTGCCAGCATCCCTCGGGTAGGGGACACCGGGGAGCTGTTTTTT. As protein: CASIPRVGDTGELFF.

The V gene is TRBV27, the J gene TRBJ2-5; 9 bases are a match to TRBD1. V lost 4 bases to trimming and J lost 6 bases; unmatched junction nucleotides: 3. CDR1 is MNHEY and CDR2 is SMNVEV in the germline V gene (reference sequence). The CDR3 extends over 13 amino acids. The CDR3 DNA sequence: TGTGCCAGCAGTTGGACAGGGGCCCAGACCCAGTACTTC. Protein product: CASSWTGAQTQYF.

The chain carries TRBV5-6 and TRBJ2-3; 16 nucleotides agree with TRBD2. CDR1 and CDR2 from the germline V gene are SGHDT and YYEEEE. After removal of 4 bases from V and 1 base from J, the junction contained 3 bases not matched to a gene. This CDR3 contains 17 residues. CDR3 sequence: CASSSGTSGRGTDTQYF. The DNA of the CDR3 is TGTGCCAGCAGCAGTGGGACTAGCGGGAGGGGCACAGATACGCAGTATTTT.